This T cell receptor (beta chain) was found in a study of blood T cells in healthy people across ages. The CDR3 consists of 16 residues. The ends lost 5 bases at V and 3 bases at J; junction bases unmatched: 10. In germline, CDR1 is MNHEY, CDR2 SMNVEV (reference sequence). Then a second PCR, running roughly 7 to 11 cycles, was carried out with a sample-barcoded 5' primer and a J-beta primer mix. TCRdb ran MiXCR on the 5' RACE reads and lists one entry per CDR3 protein. The table has around 800,000 distinct CDR3 sequences, roughly 60% seen once. Worth noting for this clonotype: Its specificity is not known.

Study-level points and caveats: Donor CMV status, an unknown factor, possibly confounded changes in expanded clonotypes. Naive CD4+ cells and diversity were both higher in long-lived donors than in aged donors. Roughly linearly, TCR beta diversity per million T cells fell as age increased.

The chain joins TRBV27 to TRBJ2-7; 10 nucleotides match TRBD1. The receptor was isolated from a man aged 30 to 45 in good health. The sample consisted of blood. This CDR3 reads CASSPDPTGGLYEQYF. For the CDR3, the DNA is TGTGCCAGCAGTCCAGACCCGACAGGGGGCCTCTACGAGCAGTACTTC.